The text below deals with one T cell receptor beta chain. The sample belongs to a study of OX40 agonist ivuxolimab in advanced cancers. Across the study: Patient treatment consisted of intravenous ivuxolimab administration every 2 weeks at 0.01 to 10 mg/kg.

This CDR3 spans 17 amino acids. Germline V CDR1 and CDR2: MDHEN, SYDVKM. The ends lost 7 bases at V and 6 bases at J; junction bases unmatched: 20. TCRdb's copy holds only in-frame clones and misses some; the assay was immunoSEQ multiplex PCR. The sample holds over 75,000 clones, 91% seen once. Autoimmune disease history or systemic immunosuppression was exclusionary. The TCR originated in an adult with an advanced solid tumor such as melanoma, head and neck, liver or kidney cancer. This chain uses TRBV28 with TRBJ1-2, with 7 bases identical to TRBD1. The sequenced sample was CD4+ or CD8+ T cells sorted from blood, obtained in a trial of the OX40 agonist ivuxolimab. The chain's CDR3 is CASIEPWGLTGTDGYTF. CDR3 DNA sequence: TGTGCCAGCATAGAGCCCTGGGGGTTGACAGGGACTGATGGCTACACCTTC.